Following are 4 T cell receptor beta chains from one sample sequenced in a study of T cells after yellow fever vaccination. From the 5' RACE reads, TCRdb called clonotypes with MiXCR, one entry per CDR3 protein. This sample carries hundreds of thousands of distinct CDR3 sequences, under 14% of them seen once, and the ten largest clones take less than 20%. The sample in question was PBMCs, obtained on the day of the first yellow fever vaccination. These TCRs come from a man aged 18 to 30 who received the YFV17D yellow fever vaccine.

The V and J genes are TRBV6-1 and TRBJ1-1; 8 bases map to TRBD1. Unmatched junction bases numbered 12, after V lost 5 bases and J lost 1 base. This CDR3 has 17 residues. CDR1 is MNHNS and CDR2 is SASEGT in the germline V gene. The CDR3 DNA reads TGTGCCAGCAGTAGACTTCCAGGGGGCGCAGGGAACACTGAAGCTTTCTTT. Protein product: CASSRLPGGAGNTEAFF.

The chain links TRBV5-6 to TRBJ2-7; the match to TRBD1 covers 7 bases. Germline trimming cut 4 bases from V and 1 base from J; bases unmatched to any gene: 5. The CDR3 length is 14 residues. Germline values: CDR1 SGHDT, CDR2 YYEEEE. The CDR3, as DNA: TGTGCCAGCAGCGTAGACAGGGAATCCTACGAGCAGTACTTC. As protein: CASSVDRESYEQYF.

This chain joins TRBV7-9 and TRBJ2-1; D is ambiguous. V lost 0 bases, J lost 6 bases, and 9 bases lay in between. Germline loops: CDR1 SEHNR, CDR2 FQNEAQ (reference sequence). The CDR3 extends over 14 amino acids. DNA of the CDR3: TGTGCCAGCAGCTTAGCAGGTCTCTCCAATGAGCAGTTCTTC. Its protein product is CASSLAGLSNEQFF.

The chain employs TRBV11-2 and TRBJ1-1; D is perhaps TRBD1 (5 bases). Germline-derived CDR1 and CDR2 are SGHAT and FQNNGV. Trimming removed 0 bases at V and 7 bases at J, with 12 bases between. The CDR3 length is 14 residues. The DNA of the CDR3 is TGTGCCAGCAGCTTAGACAGGTGGGGGAGTGAAGCTTTCTTT. This translates into CASSLDRWGSEAFF.